Presented here are 2 T cell receptor beta chains from one specimen sequenced in a study of blood T cell repertoires in COVID-19. Assay: immunoSEQ multiplex PCR; the TCRdb copy retains only in-frame clones and omits some. The repertoire consists of around 74,000 clones, with roughly 89% occurring once and the leading ten covering 7% to 10%. Sequenced material: peripheral blood. The source of these receptors is a man aged 25-45 years with acute or convalescent COVID-19.

V usage is TRBV28 and J usage is TRBJ1-1; D might be TRBD1 (5 bases). Trimming cost V 7 bases and J 3 bases, with 9 bases left between them. The CDR3 length is 12 residues. CDR1 is MDHEN and CDR2 is SYDVKM in the germline V gene. The CDR3 spells CASTRGDTEAFF. CDR3 DNA sequence: TGTGCCAGCACTCGGGGGGACACTGAAGCTTTCTTT.

The chain joins TRBV28 to TRBJ1-1; TRBD1 might be the D (6 bases). Germline values: CDR1 MDHEN, CDR2 SYDVKM. The CDR3 has 15 amino acids. The V gene lost 5 bases and the J gene lost 4 bases, with 17 bases spanning the gap. CDR3 DNA: TGTGCCAGCAGTGTCGCAGGGGCGGATATCACTGAAGCTTTCTTT. This codes for CASSVAGADITEAFF.